The sequence of this T cell receptor beta chain was determined in a study of control samples from healthy donors and cancer patients. The V gene lost 6 bases and the J gene lost 0 bases, with 15 bases spanning the gap. The CDR3 sequence is 16 residues long. Germline lookup yields CDR1 MDHEN and CDR2 SYDVKM. Generated by immunoSEQ multiplex PCR, the TCRdb table keeps only in-frame clones and is missing some. Here the sample spans around 130,000 clones, 88% being singletons. This clone appeared once. The sequenced sample consisted of blood. The sequence derives from a middle-aged man in good health. The chain uses TRBV28 and TRBJ1-3; D perhaps matches TRBD1 (5 bases). The CDR3 loop is CASSQDIRLSGNTIYF. Here the CDR3 DNA reads TGTGCCAGCAGCCAGGACATTAGGCTCTCTGGAAACACCATATATTTT. Looking up the rest from reference TRBV28 and TRBJ1-3 gives the full variable domain: DVKVTQSSRYLVKRTGEKVFLECVQDMDHENMFWYRQDPGLGLRLIYFSYDVKMKEKGDIPEGYSVSREKKERFSLILESASTNQTSMYLCASSQDIRLSGNTIYFGEGSWLTVV.